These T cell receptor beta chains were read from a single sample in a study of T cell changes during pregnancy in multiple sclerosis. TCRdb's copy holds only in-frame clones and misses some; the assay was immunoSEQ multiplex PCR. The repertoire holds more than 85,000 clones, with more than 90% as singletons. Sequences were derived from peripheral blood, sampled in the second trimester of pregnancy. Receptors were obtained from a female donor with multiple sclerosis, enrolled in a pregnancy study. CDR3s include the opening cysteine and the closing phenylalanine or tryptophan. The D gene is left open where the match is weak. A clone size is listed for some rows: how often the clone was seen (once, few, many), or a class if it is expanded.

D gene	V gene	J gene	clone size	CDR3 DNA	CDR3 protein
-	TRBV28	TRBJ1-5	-	TGTGCCAGCAGAGCGGGACATAGCAATCAGCCCCAGCATTTT	CASRAGHSNQPQHF
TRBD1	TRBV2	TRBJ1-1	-	TGTGCCAGCAGTTACAGGGGGACTAACACTGAAGCTTTCTTT	CASSYRGTNTEAFF
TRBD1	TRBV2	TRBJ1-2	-	TGTGCCACCCATTGGGGCTTCGGACAGGGGGAAGATGGCTACACCTTC	CATHWGFGQGEDGYTF
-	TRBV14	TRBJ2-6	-	TGTGCCAGCAGCCAAGGAAGGGGGAGGGAAGGTGGGGCCAACGTCCTGACTTTC	CASSQGRGREGGANVLTF
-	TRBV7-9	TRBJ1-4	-	TGTGCCAGCAGCATCGACAGGCAAAAACTGTTTTTT	CASSIDRQKLFF
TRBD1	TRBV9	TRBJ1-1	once	TGTGCCAGCAGCGTAGGGGTAGGGGGCGTAGGTGAAGCTTTCTTT	CASSVGVGGVGEAFF
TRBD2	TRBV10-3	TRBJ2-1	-	TGTGCCATCAGTGAACTAGCGGGAGCTCGGAATGAGCAGTTCTTC	CAISELAGARNEQFF
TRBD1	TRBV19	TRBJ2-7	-	TGTGCCAGTAGTATGCGGCGGGACAGGGTCTACGAGCAGTACTTC	CASSMRRDRVYEQYF
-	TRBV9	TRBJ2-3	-	TGTGCCAGCAGCGTAGCTCCTAGCACAGATACGCAGTATTTT	CASSVAPSTDTQYF
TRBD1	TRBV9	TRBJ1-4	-	TGTGCCAGCAGCTCGGGACAGTCTAATGAAAAACTGTTTTTT	CASSSGQSNEKLFF
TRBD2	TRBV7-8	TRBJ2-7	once	TGTGCCAGCAGCTTAGCTAGCGGGAGCGGCCTGTACGAGCAGTACTTC	CASSLASGSGLYEQYF
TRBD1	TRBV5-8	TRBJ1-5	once	TGTGCCAGCAGAAGGACAGGGCACTTGCATTTT	CASRRTGHLHF
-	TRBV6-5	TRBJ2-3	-	TGTGCCAGCAGTTGGAAGCGCCAAATGACAGATACGCAGTATTTT	CASSWKRQMTDTQYF
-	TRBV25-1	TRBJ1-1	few	TGTGCCAGCACCCAGGGTTATGAAGCTTTCTTT	CASTQGYEAFF
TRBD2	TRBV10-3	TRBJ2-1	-	TGTGCCACTGGACTAGCGGGAGATCCCGGAGATCATAACAATGAGCAGTTCTTC	CATGLAGDPGDHNNEQFF
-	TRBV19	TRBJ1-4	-	TGTGCCAGTAGTATCGTGAGGGGCAGGGGTGGTGAAAAACTGTTTTTT	CASSIVRGRGGEKLFF
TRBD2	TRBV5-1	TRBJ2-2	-	TGCGCCAGCAGCCTACGGGAGGGGAGTACCGGGGAGCTGTTTTTT	CASSLREGSTGELFF
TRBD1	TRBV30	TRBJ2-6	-	TGTGCCTGGAGCCCGGGACAGGGAGACGAAGGGGCCAACGTCCTGACTTTC	CAWSPGQGDEGANVLTF
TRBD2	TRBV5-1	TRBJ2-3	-	TGCGCCAGCACCCAAGCGGGGACTAGCAACACAGATACGCAGTATTTT	CASTQAGTSNTDTQYF
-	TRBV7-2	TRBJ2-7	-	TGTGCCAGCAGCCCGCGAAGCGTTAACCGTGACTACGAGCAGTACTTC	CASSPRSVNRDYEQYF
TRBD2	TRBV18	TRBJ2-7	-	TGTGCCAGCTCACCACCGGGGCCTAGCGGGCCGTACTTC	CASSPPGPSGPYF
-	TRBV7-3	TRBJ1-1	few	TGTGCCAGCAGTCACAATCCCTACACTGAAGCTTTCTTT	CASSHNPYTEAFF
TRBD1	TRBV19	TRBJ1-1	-	TGTGCCAGTACCCCCGGGACAGGAAAATTCAACACTGAAGCTTTCTTT	CASTPGTGKFNTEAFF
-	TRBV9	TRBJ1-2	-	TGTGCCAGCAGCTTGGGAGCCGGGACTGCGAACTATGGCTACACCTTC	CASSLGAGTANYGYTF
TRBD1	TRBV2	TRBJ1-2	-	TGTGCCAGCAGTGCTTTGGGGACAGGCTATGGCTACACCTTC	CASSALGTGYGYTF
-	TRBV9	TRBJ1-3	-	TGTGCCAGCAGCGTAACGGGGGTGGGCTCTGGAAACACCATATATTTT	CASSVTGVGSGNTIYF
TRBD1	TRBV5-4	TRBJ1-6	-	TGTGCCAGCAGCCCGGGACAGGGGAAGTCACCCCTCCACTTT	CASSPGQGKSPLHF
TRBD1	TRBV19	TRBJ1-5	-	TGTGCCAGTATCTGGACAGGCTCTAATCAGCCCCAGCATTTT	CASIWTGSNQPQHF
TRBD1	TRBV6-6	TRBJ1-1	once	TGTGCCAGCAGCTGGACAGGGCAGAACACTGAAGCTTTCTTT	CASSWTGQNTEAFF
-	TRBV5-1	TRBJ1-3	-	TGCGCCAGCAGCTTGGGAGGGAATTTGGCTGGAAACACCATATATTTT	CASSLGGNLAGNTIYF
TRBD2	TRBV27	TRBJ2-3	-	TGTGCCAGCAGTTTACGGTCGCTGAGCGGGAGATTGGTTAGCACAGATACGCAGTATTTT	CASSLRSLSGRLVSTDTQYF
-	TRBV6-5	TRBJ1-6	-	TGTGCCAGCAGTTACTCTACCTATAATTCACCCCTCCACTTT	CASSYSTYNSPLHF
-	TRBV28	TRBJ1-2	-	TGTGCCAGCAGTGGCGGGGTGGGGGTAGAGTATGGCTACACCTTC	CASSGGVGVEYGYTF
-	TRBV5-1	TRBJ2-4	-	TGCGCCAGCAGCTTGATGGCGGGAGCCAAAAACATTCAGTACTTC	CASSLMAGAKNIQYF
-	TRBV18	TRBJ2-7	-	TGTGCCAGCTCACCTGACAGGACGGACTCCTACGAGCAGTACTTC	CASSPDRTDSYEQYF
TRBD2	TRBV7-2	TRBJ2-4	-	TGTGCCAGCAGCGGGGGGGGAGATGCCAAAAACATTCAGTACTTC	CASSGGGDAKNIQYF
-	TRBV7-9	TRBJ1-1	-	TGTGCCAGCAGCTTAAGCGACTCCCCGAAAGCTTTCTTT	CASSLSDSPKAFF
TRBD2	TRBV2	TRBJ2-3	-	TGTGCCAGCAGTGCCACAGGGGCTAGCGGGGGAGATACGCAGTATTTT	CASSATGASGGDTQYF